The sequence of this T cell receptor beta chain was determined in a study of blood T cell repertoires in COVID-19. Study-level background: There were acute and convalescent COVID-19 samples, and they came from the United States, Italy and Spain. PBMCs, B-cell-depleted T cells, or T cells provided the cDNA or gDNA that made up the material.

The V end was cut by 2 bases, the J end by 6 bases, with 10 bases between. There are 13 residues in the CDR3. Per the germline V gene, CDR1 is LNHDA and CDR2 is SQIVND (reference sequence). One Seattle source followed patients from active infection through their disease course. The repertoire was sequenced with immunoSEQ multiplex PCR; TCRdb's copy has only in-frame clones and lacks some. The sample gives roughly 380,000 clones, over 75% of which show up once; roughly 1.5% is in the top ten. The sequencing input was peripheral blood. The clonotype comes from a woman aged 40 to 50 with COVID-19, enrolled during active disease. The V gene is TRBV19, the J gene TRBJ1-1, with TRBD1 as a possible D gene (5 bases). The CDR3 nucleotides are TGTGCCAGTAGTATAAGGGGAGGGTCTGAAGCTTTCTTT. Translation gives CASSIRGGSEAFF.